This T cell receptor beta chain stems from a study of shared clonotypes between healthy human individuals (dated by TCRdb to between 2020 and 2021). In the study overall: Two women and three men aged 18 to 49 years were included in the cohort. For each donor, three plates each were used for CD4 naive and CD4 memory, two plates were used for CD8 naive, and one plate was used for CD8 memory. To estimate repertoire size and how much clonotype sharing occurs between individuals, the study deeply sequenced the blood TCR repertoires of roughly 5 healthy adults. Different laboratories and diverse techniques were used to prepare libraries and sequence TCR repertoires, to increase sequencing depth and limit assay-specific biases. Per donor, leukapheresis produced somewhere between about 0.94 and 10 billion PBMCs.

TCR CDR3 regions were amplified from genomic DNA by multiplex PCR using the deep immunoSEQ assay. Extracted genomic DNA from each cell subset was spread evenly across all wells of several immunoSEQ 96-well plates, with each plate serving as a replicate. Each replicate PCR for sorted subsets received approximately 220 ng genomic DNA, equal to roughly 33,000 T cell genomes. Purified libraries were quantified with a Qubit 3.0 fluorometer, sized on a Bioanalyzer 2100, and re-quantified with the KAPA Library Quantification kit. Every immunoSEQ 96-well plate was sequenced on a separate single-read 150-cycle Illumina NextSeq 550 flow cell. From the authors' description of their analysis: Because the immunoSEQ output held only junctional sequences and lacked quality scores, the filtering could not match the filtering applied to full-length reads. To assign V/J genes and CDR3, sequences were annotated using PyIR, a Python wrapper for IgBLAST v1.9, with IMGT germline references. Reads were filtered out if the reads had weak V/J assignments (E-value above 1e-6), no CDR3, stop codons, out-of-frame junctions, or ambiguous translated residues. V3J clonotypes were defined as sequences sharing an identical inferred V gene, J gene, and CDR3 amino acid sequence. Percentage overlap between repertoires was calculated by dividing the number of shared unique clonotypes by the size of the smaller repertoire. Repertoire richness was assessed with RTK rarefaction, the Chao1 estimator, and Recon v2.1 estimates of unobserved clonotypes. OLGA was used to compute generation probabilities for all TCRbeta clonotypes that the gDNA method yielded from a few donors. Held by TCRdb, this immuneACCESS table contains in-frame sequences only and omits some clones. Under half of the omission traces to an unresolved V gene where checked; the cause of the rest is unknown. V and J calls and clone size come straight from that table; D and trimming were deduced from the DNA. The sample table lists under 2,500,000 clones, more than 90% of them with a count of one. Of the sample, around 0.13% falls within the top ten clones.

Results and caveats for the whole study, not just this receptor: Pairwise subsampling led to the expectation that sequencing depth would affect the degree of clonotype sharing among donors. Across a few donors, approximately 4.9% of naive CD4, over 3% of naive CD8, about 2% of memory CD4, and about 0.44% of memory CD8 clonotypes were shared. Sampling was limited to blood, and TCR repertoires in tissue likely differ from TCR repertoires in blood. Naive subsets generally had larger estimated clonotype richness than memory subsets did. Clonotypes shared by all four sorted-subset donors showed higher generation probabilities than non-shared clonotypes. Because the study included a small number of donors, the genetic and exposure-history diversity represented was limited. Rarefaction of sorted-subset datasets indicated incomplete sequencing despite the large sequencing depth.

Comments on this clone: No antigen is known for it. The sample holds no much larger clone one base away, and base qualities are not on file.

The donors were healthy, HIV-negative adults with no recently reported acute infections or vaccinations. Only Caucasian adults living in Nashville, Tennessee, USA were represented among the donors. CD4+ T cells were enriched through magnetic negative selection, after which naive cells were positively selected on CD45RA and the remaining negative fraction served as the memory subset. After blood collection by leukapheresis, PBMCs were isolated using Ficoll-Histopaque density gradient centrifugation and then cryopreserved in the vapor phase of liquid nitrogen. Purity and quantity of every magnetically sorted T cell population were checked by analytical flow cytometry. Genomic DNA was isolated from every sorted fraction and measured by UV absorbance on a Nanodrop 2000c. The CDR3 spans 14 residues, from the cysteine through the phenylalanine. The entry retains the CDR3 DNA only, 42 bases that are in frame from base 1. V gives up 4 bases and J gives up 4 bases, and the segment between their germline ends measures 13 bases. CDR1 and CDR2 were assigned from the germline V gene (reference sequence) as MNHEY and SMNVEV.

The sample was naive CD4+ T cells sorted from blood. Interpreted using the paper, the cell subset or site label stands for: CD45RA+ positively selected. The TCR was taken from a man aged 18-30 years in good health. The V and J segments used are TRBV27 and TRBJ1-1; the D segment cannot be called with confidence. In nucleotides, the sequence is TGTGCCAGCAGTTCACGGGCTGGGTTCACTGAAGCTTTCTTT. This gives the protein CASSSRAGFTEAFF.